This T cell receptor (beta chain) was recorded in a study of T cells expressing NK-cell markers. The overall study: The authors derived TCR beta repertoires from sorted CD3+CD56+NKG2C+, CD3+CD56+NKG2C- and CD3+CD56-NKG2C+ T cells.

Study outcomes and limitations: Among a handful of donors, these clonotypes also ranked first in the CD3+CD56-NKG2C+ fraction. In several donors, dominant CD3+CD56+NKG2C+ clonotypes ranked among the top 10 CD8+ clonotypes.

The CDR3 runs to 14 residues. Germline CDR1 reads SGHTA; CDR2 reads FQGNSA. UMI-tagged 5'RACE template switching yielded the TCR beta cDNA. TCRdb processed the 5' RACE reads again and assigns one entry to each CDR3 protein, with no DNA. With more than 400,000 distinct CDR3 sequences in the sample, the ten largest clones hold less than 7.5%. To note about this clonotype: Antigen specificity is unknown.

The sample consisted of blood T cells: a sorted CD56 or NKG2C T cell subset, CD4+ or CD8+ T cells, or bulk PBMC T cells (not recorded which). The receptor's source is a woman between 18 and 70 years old in good health. The chain uses TRBV7-2 and TRBJ2-5; the D gene TCRdb calls, TRBD2, cannot be checked with no DNA. This CDR3 is CASSFTGRGETQYF.